This T cell receptor beta chain derives from a study of T cell changes during pregnancy in multiple sclerosis. Trimming removed 4 bases from V and 4 bases from J; junction bases left unmatched: 13. Per germline, CDR1 SGHRS and CDR2 YFSETQ. The CDR3 runs 20 residues. The assay was immunoSEQ multiplex PCR, and TCRdb's table has in-frame clones only and misses some. The sample shows some 80,000 clones, 94% of them seen only once. The V and J genes are TRBV5-1 and TRBJ2-6, with TRBD2 matching 14 bases. The sequence was collected from a female donor with multiple sclerosis, enrolled in a pregnancy study. Here the sequenced sample was CD4+ T cells from peripheral blood mononuclear cells, taken after pregnancy. CDR3 in amino acids: CASSPVEGTSGRRGANVLTF. The CDR3 nucleotides are TGCGCCAGCAGCCCTGTGGAGGGGACTAGCGGGAGAAGAGGGGCCAACGTCCTGACTTTC.